This T cell receptor beta chain was captured in a study of shared clonotypes between healthy human individuals (dated by TCRdb to 2018 to 2020). About the study as a whole: A few men and a couple of women, aged 18 to 49 years, made up the cohort. Different laboratories and diverse techniques were used to prepare libraries and sequence TCR repertoires, to increase sequencing depth and limit assay-specific biases. For each donor, three plates each were used for CD4 naive and CD4 memory, two plates were used for CD8 naive, and one plate was used for CD8 memory. Between about 0.94 and 8.9 billion PBMCs per donor were obtained by leukapheresis. To estimate repertoire size and how much clonotype sharing occurs between individuals, the study deeply sequenced the blood TCR repertoires of roughly 5 healthy adults. General conclusions and limits of the study: Based on pairwise subsampling, the degree of clonotype sharing among donors was expected to be affected by sequencing depth. Because the study included only a small number of donors, the genetic and exposure-history diversity represented was limited. Across a few donors, around 5.4% of naive CD4, more than 3% of naive CD8, 2% to 2.5% of memory CD4, and 0.3% to 0.45% of memory CD8 clonotypes were shared. Estimated clonotype richness was generally larger for naive than for memory subsets. Rarefaction of sorted-subset datasets indicated incomplete sequencing despite the large sequencing depth. Sampling was restricted to blood, and TCR repertoires in tissues likely differ from the TCR repertoires found in blood. Compared with non-shared clonotypes, clonotypes shared by all four sorted-subset donors had higher generation probabilities.

Points on this clone: No antigen is known for it. The sample holds no much larger clone one base away, and base qualities are not on file.

Using the deep immunoSEQ assay, TCR CDR3 regions were amplified from genomic DNA by multiplex PCR. Extracted genomic DNA from each cell subset was distributed evenly across all wells of several immunoSEQ 96-well plates, and each plate was treated as a replicate. Each replicate PCR for sorted subsets received approximately 220 ng genomic DNA, equal to about 30,000 T cell genomes. Purified libraries were measured with a Qubit 3.0 fluorometer, size-checked on a Bioanalyzer 2100, and measured again with the KAPA Library Quantification kit. Every immunoSEQ 96-well plate was sequenced on a separate single-read 150-cycle Illumina NextSeq 550 flow cell. Concerning the study's data processing: The immunoSEQ output contained only junctional sequences without quality scores, so filtering could not match that applied to full-length reads. To assign V/J genes and CDR3, sequences were annotated using PyIR, a Python wrapper for IgBLAST v1.9, with IMGT germline references. Reads were filtered out if the reads had weak V/J assignments (E-value above 1e-6), no CDR3, stop codons, out-of-frame junctions, or ambiguous translated residues. V3J clonotypes were defined by identical inferred V gene, J gene, and CDR3 amino acid sequence. To compute the percentage overlap between repertoires, the number of shared unique clonotypes was divided by the size of the smaller repertoire. Richness of each repertoire was evaluated using RTK rarefaction, the Chao1 estimator, and Recon v2.1 estimates of unobserved clonotypes. OLGA was used to compute generation probabilities for all TCRbeta clonotypes that the gDNA method yielded from several donors. Imported from immuneACCESS, the table was reduced by TCRdb to in-frame sequences with V and J called. These copies leave out some clones; in studies compared against another copy, an unresolved V gene accounts for under half, and the cause of the remainder is not known. D and trimming come from the DNA, and the V and J calls and clone size come from that table. This sample is represented by hundreds of thousands of clones; roughly 70% of them were singletons. 1.5% to 2% of the sample is held by the ten biggest clonotypes.

According to the germline V gene, CDR1 reads SGHTA and CDR2 reads FQGNSA. V loses 5 bases of germline sequence and J loses 0 bases, and the interval between the two ends is 18 bases. The CDR3 spans 17 residues, from the cysteine through the phenylalanine. This entry keeps only the CDR3 DNA: 51 bases, framed from base 1. Healthy HIV-negative adults with no recently reported acute infections or vaccinations were included as donors. Every donor was a Caucasian adult residing in Nashville, Tennessee, USA. CD4+ T cells were enriched by magnetic negative selection, after which naive cells were positively selected on CD45RA and the negative fraction was taken as the memory subset. After blood collection by leukapheresis, PBMCs were isolated using Ficoll-Histopaque density gradient centrifugation and then cryopreserved in the vapor phase of liquid nitrogen. Analytical flow cytometry was used to check the purity and quantity of each magnetically sorted T cell population. Genomic DNA was isolated from every sorted fraction and measured by UV absorbance on a Nanodrop 2000c.

Sequenced sample: memory CD4+ T cells sorted from blood. The cell subset or site label of this sample denotes: CD45RA-negative fraction. The origin of this receptor is a woman in her 30s in good health. Recombination connected TRBV7-2 to TRBJ2-3, with the D segment identity uncertain. Here the CDR3 is given as CASSKSSPGSSTDTQYF. The DNA reads TGTGCCAGCAGCAAGTCCTCTCCGGGTTCTAGCACAGATACGCAGTATTTT.